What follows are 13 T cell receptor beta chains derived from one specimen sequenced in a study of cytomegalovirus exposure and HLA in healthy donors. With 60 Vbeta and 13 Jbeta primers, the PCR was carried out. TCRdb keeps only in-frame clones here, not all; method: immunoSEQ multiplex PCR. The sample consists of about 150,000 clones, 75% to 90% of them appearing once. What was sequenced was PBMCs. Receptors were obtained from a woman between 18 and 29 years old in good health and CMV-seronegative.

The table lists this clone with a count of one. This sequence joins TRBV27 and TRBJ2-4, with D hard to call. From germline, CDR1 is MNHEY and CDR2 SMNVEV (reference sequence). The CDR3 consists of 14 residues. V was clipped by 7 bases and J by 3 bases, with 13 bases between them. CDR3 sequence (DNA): TGTGCCAGCACCCCAAACCCCTACAAAAACATTCAGTACTTC. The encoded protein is CASTPNPYKNIQYF.

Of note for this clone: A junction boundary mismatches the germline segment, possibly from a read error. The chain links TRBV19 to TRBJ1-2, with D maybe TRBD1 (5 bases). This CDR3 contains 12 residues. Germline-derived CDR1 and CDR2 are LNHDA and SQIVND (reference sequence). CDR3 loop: CASGSTGTSPFF. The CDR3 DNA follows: TGTGCCAGCGGATCTACCGGGACTTCTCCTTTCTTC.

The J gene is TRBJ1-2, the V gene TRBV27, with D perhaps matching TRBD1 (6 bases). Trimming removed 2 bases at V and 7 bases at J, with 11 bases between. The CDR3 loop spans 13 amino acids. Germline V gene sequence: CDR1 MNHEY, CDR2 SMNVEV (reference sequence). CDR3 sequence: CASSLVRGSGYTF. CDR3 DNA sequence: TGTGCCAGCAGTTTAGTCAGGGGTAGTGGCTACACCTTC.

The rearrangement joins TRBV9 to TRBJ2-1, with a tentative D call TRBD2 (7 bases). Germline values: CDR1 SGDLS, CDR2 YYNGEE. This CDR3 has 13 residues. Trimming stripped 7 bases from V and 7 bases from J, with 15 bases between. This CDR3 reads CASGGAYGNEQFF. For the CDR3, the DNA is TGTGCCAGCGGGGGGGCTTATGGGAATGAGCAGTTCTTC.

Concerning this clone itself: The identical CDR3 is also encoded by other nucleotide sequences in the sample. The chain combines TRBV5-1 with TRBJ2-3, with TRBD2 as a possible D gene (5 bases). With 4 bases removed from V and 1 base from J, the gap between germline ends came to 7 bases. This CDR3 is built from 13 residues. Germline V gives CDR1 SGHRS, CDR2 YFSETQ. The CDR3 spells CASSPGGTDTQYF. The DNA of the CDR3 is TGCGCCAGCAGCCCCGGGGGCACAGATACGCAGTATTTT.

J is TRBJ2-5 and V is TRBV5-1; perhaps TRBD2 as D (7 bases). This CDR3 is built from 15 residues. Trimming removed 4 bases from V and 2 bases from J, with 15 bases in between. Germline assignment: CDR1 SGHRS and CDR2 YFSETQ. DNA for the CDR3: TGCGCCAGCAGCAACCCCGGGGGGCTACAAGAGACCCAGTACTTC. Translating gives CASSNPGGLQETQYF.

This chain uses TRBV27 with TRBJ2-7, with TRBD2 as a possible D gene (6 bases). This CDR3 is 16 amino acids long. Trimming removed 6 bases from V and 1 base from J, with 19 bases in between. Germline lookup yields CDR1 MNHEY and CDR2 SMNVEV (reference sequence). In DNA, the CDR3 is TGTGCCAGCAGCCACTGGGACTTTTCCCTTTCCTACGAGCAGTACTTC. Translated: CASSHWDFSLSYEQYF.

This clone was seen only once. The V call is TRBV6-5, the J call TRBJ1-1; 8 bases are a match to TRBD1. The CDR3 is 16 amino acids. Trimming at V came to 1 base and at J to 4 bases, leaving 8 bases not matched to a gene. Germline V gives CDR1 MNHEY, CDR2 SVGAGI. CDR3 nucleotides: TGTGCCAGCAGTTACTTAGGACAGGGACTCTCCACTGAAGCTTTCTTT. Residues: CASSYLGQGLSTEAFF.

The CDR3 DNA sequence: TGTGCCAGCAGCCAAGATAACAGTGAGGAAAAACTGTTTTTT. Its protein product is CASSQDNSEEKLFF. The rearrangement joins TRBV4-2 to TRBJ1-4, with D unresolved. Trimming stripped 0 bases from V and 8 bases from J, with 10 bases between. Per germline, CDR1 LGHNA and CDR2 YNFKEQ. The CDR3 consists of 14 residues.

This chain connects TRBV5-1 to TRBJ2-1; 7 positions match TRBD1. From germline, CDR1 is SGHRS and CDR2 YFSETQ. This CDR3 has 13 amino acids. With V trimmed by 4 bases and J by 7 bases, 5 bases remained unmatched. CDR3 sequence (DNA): TGCGCCAGCAGCCTACGGACAGGTAATGAGCAGTTCTTC. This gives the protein CASSLRTGNEQFF. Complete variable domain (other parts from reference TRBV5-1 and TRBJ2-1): KAGVTQTPRYLIKTRGQQVTLSCSPISGHRSVSWYQQTPGQGLQFLFEYFSETQRNKGNFPGRFSGRQFSNSRSEMNVSTLELGDSALYLCASSLRTGNEQFFGPGTRLTVL.

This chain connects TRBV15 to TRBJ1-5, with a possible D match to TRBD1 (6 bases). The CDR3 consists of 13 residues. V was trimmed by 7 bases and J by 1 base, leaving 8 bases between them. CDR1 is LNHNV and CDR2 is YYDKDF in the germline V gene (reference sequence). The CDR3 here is CATMGASNQPQHF. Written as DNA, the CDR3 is TGTGCCACCATGGGGGCCAGCAATCAGCCCCAGCATTTT.

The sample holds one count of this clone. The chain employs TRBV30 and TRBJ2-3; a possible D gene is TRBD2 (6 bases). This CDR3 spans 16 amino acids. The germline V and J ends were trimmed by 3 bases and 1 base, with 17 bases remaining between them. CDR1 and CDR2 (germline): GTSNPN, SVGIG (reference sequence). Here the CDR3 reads CAWSPDRWRGTDTQYF. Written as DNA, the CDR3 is TGTGCCTGGAGCCCAGACCGGTGGAGGGGCACAGATACGCAGTATTTT.

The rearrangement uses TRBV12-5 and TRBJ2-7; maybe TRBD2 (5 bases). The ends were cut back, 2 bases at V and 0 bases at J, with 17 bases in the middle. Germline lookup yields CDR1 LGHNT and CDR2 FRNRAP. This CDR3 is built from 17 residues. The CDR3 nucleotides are TGTGCTAGTGGTTTGATGGTCGGGGAGCGAAGCTCCTACGAGCAGTACTTC. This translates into CASGLMVGERSSYEQYF.